This section outlines one T cell receptor beta chain sequence together with its context. The sample is drawn from a study of blood T cell repertoires in COVID-19. As for the study in general: The origin of the acute and convalescent COVID-19 samples was the United States, Italy and Spain. Nucleic acid was either cDNA or gDNA, and it came from T cells, B-cell-depleted T cells, or PBMCs.

Here immunoSEQ multiplex PCR was the method, and the copy in TCRdb shows in-frame clones only, minus some. The repertoire holds around 100,000 clones, with around 89% as singletons. This CDR3 spans 15 amino acids. Germline V gene data show CDR1 as SQVTM and CDR2 as ANQGSEA. V gave up 6 bases and J gave up 8 bases; unmatched junction bases: 15. This receptor was identified in a woman over 75 with acute or convalescent COVID-19. V is TRBV29-1 and J is TRBJ2-1; TRBD2 matches at 8 bases. The specimen sequenced was peripheral blood. CDR3 nucleotides: TGCAGCGTGGAGGCTTGGCGGGGGGACCCACATGAGCAGTTCTTC. Its protein product is CSVEAWRGDPHEQFF.